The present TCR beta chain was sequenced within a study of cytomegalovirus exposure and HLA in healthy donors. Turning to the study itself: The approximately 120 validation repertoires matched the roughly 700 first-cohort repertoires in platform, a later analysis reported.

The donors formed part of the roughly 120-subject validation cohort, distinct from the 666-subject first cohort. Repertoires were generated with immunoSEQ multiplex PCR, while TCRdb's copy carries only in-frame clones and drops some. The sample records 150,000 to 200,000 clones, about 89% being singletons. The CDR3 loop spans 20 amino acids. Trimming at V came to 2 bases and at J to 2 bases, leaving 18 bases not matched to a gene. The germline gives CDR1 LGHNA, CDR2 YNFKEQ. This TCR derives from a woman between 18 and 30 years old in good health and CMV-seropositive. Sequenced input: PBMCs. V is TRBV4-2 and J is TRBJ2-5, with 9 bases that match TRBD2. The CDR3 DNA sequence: TGTGCCAGCAGCCAACTGGACCAGGGAAGGGCTAGCGGGGAACAAGAGACCCAGTACTTC. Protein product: CASSQLDQGRASGEQETQYF.